This TCR beta chain comes out of a study of shared T cell receptors in the human thymus. Looked up from germline, CDR1 is MNHNS and CDR2 is SASEGT. V was pared by 0 bases and J by 5 bases, with 7 bases between. The length of the CDR3 is 13 residues. Only in-frame clones appear in the TCRdb table, and some are missing; sequencing was by immunoSEQ multiplex PCR. The sample has over 450,000 clones; more than 75% are singletons. The sample was also reused in another study, on human thymus T cells. That source notes: The donor group consisted of healthy Finnish infants who were having corrective surgery for congenital heart defects. Obtained as resections during corrective heart surgery, the thymus tissue was then studied. Both thymic and peripheral blood repertoires showed apparently biased V and J usage. Related research reported highly overlapping thymic repertoires among unrelated individuals.

The receptor was derived from a boy under two years old with a congenital heart defect. The V and J genes are TRBV6-1 and TRBJ2-5; D unclear. Sequences were obtained from thymocytes. The CDR3 sequence: CASSEAWQETQYF. The CDR3 nucleotides read TGTGCCAGCAGTGAAGCATGGCAGGAGACCCAGTACTTC.